The 25 T cell receptor beta chains in this list originate from one sample, sequenced in a study of blood T cell repertoires in COVID-19. Assay used: immunoSEQ multiplex PCR; TCRdb lists only in-frame clones, some missing. The sample contains roughly 200,000 clones, 82% of which appear only once. The sequencing sample was made of peripheral blood. The source of these receptors is an elderly woman with COVID-19, enrolled during active disease.

The genes are TRBV19 and TRBJ1-3; a weak D match, TRBD1 (6 bases). V was shortened by 8 bases and J by 5 bases, with 22 bases between the two germline ends. This CDR3 region has 16 residues. Germline assignment: CDR1 LNHDA and CDR2 SQIVND (reference sequence). CDR3 protein: CASEGGRTEARNTIYF. The CDR3 region has the DNA TGTGCCAGTGAGGGGGGGAGGACGGAGGCTCGAAACACCATATATTTT.

This chain links TRBV3-1 (or the pseudogene TRBV3-2) with TRBJ2-5; D might be TRBD2 (6 bases). V was shortened by 7 bases and J by 5 bases, with 23 bases between the two germline ends. This CDR3 has 16 residues. The germline V gene has CDR1 LGHDT and CDR2 YNNKEL (reference sequence). CDR3 protein: CASNHRRDSWFETQYF. CDR3 bases: TGTGCCAGCAATCATCGGCGGGATTCCTGGTTTGAGACCCAGTACTTC.

The chain joins TRBV9 to TRBJ2-5, with a tentative D call TRBD2 (5 bases). The germline V gene has CDR1 SGDLS and CDR2 YYNGEE. V lost 0 bases to trimming and J lost 1 base, with 13 bases between them. CDR3 length equals 16 residues. CDR3: CASSVDNGLSQETQYF. The CDR3 bases are TGTGCCAGCAGCGTAGATAACGGACTGTCCCAAGAGACCCAGTACTTC.

The chain employs TRBV5-1 and TRBJ1-3; D not certain. This CDR3 comprises 13 residues. The germline V gene encodes CDR1 SGHRS and CDR2 YFSETQ. Trimming left V 4 bases short and J 8 bases short, with 13 bases between. CDR3 bases: TGCGCCAGCAGCGTCGGTGTTAGTGACACCATATATTTT. Translated, it gives CASSVGVSDTIYF.

The rearrangement links TRBV15 to TRBJ1-4; 8 positions agree with TRBD1. V lost 5 bases, J lost 6 bases, and 5 bases stayed unmatched. The CDR3 has 14 residues. Germline CDR1 reads LNHNV; CDR2 reads YYDKDF (reference sequence). The CDR3 DNA is TGTGCCACCAGCCCAACAGGGGGGTATGAAAAACTGTTTTTT. Its translation: CATSPTGGYEKLFF.

V gene TRBV24-1 combines with J gene TRBJ2-2, with a possible D match to TRBD2 (5 bases). Germline assignment: CDR1 KGHDR and CDR2 SFDVKD. The V gene lost 7 bases and the J gene lost 0 bases, with 11 bases spanning the gap. CDR3 length: 15 amino acids. The CDR3 sequence is CATSSAEANTGELFF. CDR3 DNA: TGTGCCACCAGCTCAGCGGAGGCGAACACCGGGGAGCTGTTTTTT.

CDR3 in amino acids: CSVGSQFDTEAFF. In nucleotides, the CDR3 is TGCAGCGTTGGGAGCCAGTTCGACACTGAAGCTTTCTTT. The chain is built from TRBV29-1 and TRBJ1-1; D is ambiguous. The CDR3 is made up of 13 amino acids. The germline CDR1 and CDR2 sequences are SQVTM and ANQGSEA. Trimming removed 4 bases at V and 3 bases at J, with 12 bases between.

The chain carries TRBV10-1 and TRBJ2-7; 9 nucleotides match TRBD1. The CDR3 has 13 amino acids. V gave up 6 bases and J gave up 6 bases; unmatched junction bases: 6. CDR1 and CDR2 (germline): WNHNN, SYGVQD (reference sequence). The CDR3 DNA is TGCGCCAGCAGCCGGGACAGGGTGTCCGAGCAGTACTTC. Translation gives CASSRDRVSEQYF.

This rearrangement joins TRBV7-9 to TRBJ2-7; no clear D gene. V was clipped by 5 bases and J by 4 bases, with 12 bases between them. This CDR3 is 13 amino acids long. Germline assignment: CDR1 SEHNR and CDR2 FQNEAQ (reference sequence). The CDR3 sequence: CASSPPSVYEQYF. DNA for the CDR3: TGTGCCAGCAGCCCCCCCTCCGTTTACGAGCAGTACTTC.

CDR3 sequence: CASRPTSGGKQFF. The CDR3 nucleotides read TGTGCCAGCAGGCCAACTAGCGGGGGGAAGCAGTTCTTC. V usage is TRBV7-2 and J usage is TRBJ2-1; 12 bases agree with TRBD2. Trimming cost V 6 bases and J 11 bases; bases outside gene matches: 5. From germline, CDR1 is SGHTA and CDR2 FQGNSA. The CDR3 covers 13 residues.

The rearrangement links TRBV7-2 to TRBJ2-5; no definite D call. The ends were cut back, 0 bases at V and 5 bases at J, with 7 bases in the middle. The length of the CDR3 is 13 residues. Germline V gives CDR1 SGHTA, CDR2 FQGNSA. The CDR3 reads CASSLASVETQYF. The CDR3 DNA reads as TGTGCCAGCAGCTTAGCATCTGTGGAGACCCAGTACTTC.

The chain joins TRBV11-2 to TRBJ2-7; TRBD2 matches 10 bases. Germline lookup yields CDR1 SGHAT and CDR2 FQNNGV. Trimming cost V 3 bases and J 2 bases; bases outside gene matches: 10. The CDR3 sequence is 17 residues long. The CDR3 DNA reads TGTGCCAGCAGCTTTGGGGGGATAGCGGGAGGTACCTACGAGCAGTACTTC. It is translated as CASSFGGIAGGTYEQYF.

The chain recombines TRBV4-3 with TRBJ2-2; perhaps TRBD1 as D (6 bases). The CDR3 loop spans 15 amino acids. V lost 0 bases and J lost 5, with 10 bases in between. Germline values: CDR1 LGHNA, CDR2 YSLEER. CDR3 nucleotide sequence: TGCGCCAGCAGCCAAGATACAGGGAGAACCGGGGAGCTGTTTTTT. Encoded protein: CASSQDTGRTGELFF.

The rearrangement joins TRBV5-1 to TRBJ2-2, with D possibly being TRBD2 (5 bases). The V end lost 5 bases, the J end lost 2 bases, and 10 bases lay between the germline ends. Germline CDR1 and CDR2: SGHRS and YFSETQ. The CDR3 runs 14 residues. CDR3 in amino acids: CASSWTYNTGELFF. The CDR3 nucleotides read TGCGCCAGCAGTTGGACTTATAACACCGGGGAGCTGTTTTTT.

The V and J genes are TRBV6-1 and TRBJ1-5; perhaps TRBD1 as D (5 bases). Germline V CDR1 and CDR2: MNHNS, SASEGT. The V end lost 3 bases, the J end lost 5 bases, and 11 bases lay between the germline ends. The CDR3 is 14 residues long. The CDR3 region is CASSEDGRDQPQHF. In DNA, the CDR3 is TGTGCCAGCAGTGAGGATGGCAGGGATCAGCCCCAGCATTTT.

This clone was seen a single time. The chain has TRBV28 and TRBJ2-7, with 7 positions matching TRBD1. V lost 5 bases and J lost 7; bases outside the gene matches: 14. The CDR3 has 15 residues. CDR1 and CDR2 (germline): MDHEN, SYDVKM. Here the CDR3 DNA reads TGTGCCAGCAGTACCCGACAGGGAATAGTCTCGGAGCAGTACTTC. The encoded protein is CASSTRQGIVSEQYF.

The V gene is TRBV11-2, the J gene TRBJ2-5, with D unresolved. The CDR3 covers 12 residues. Trimming left V 5 bases short and J 5 bases short, with 9 bases between. Looked up from germline, CDR1 is SGHAT and CDR2 is FQNNGV. CDR3: CASSKNRETQYF. In nucleotides, the CDR3 is TGTGCCAGCAGCAAAAACCGGGAGACCCAGTACTTC.

The J gene is TRBJ1-2, the V gene TRBV28; D is uncertain. Germline V lookup: CDR1 MDHEN, CDR2 SYDVKM. The CDR3 is made up of 15 amino acids. Deletions cut 8 bases from V and 1 base from J, with 17 bases between. In nucleotides, the CDR3 is TGTGCCAGCTCGACGTCGGCAGGTGGTAACTATGGCTACACCTTC. Translating it yields CASSTSAGGNYGYTF.

This clone came up many times. The CDR3 sequence: CASSYSPGRDEQYF. The CDR3 DNA follows: TGTGCCAGCAGTTACTCACCAGGGAGGGACGAGCAGTACTTC. This chain connects TRBV6-6 to TRBJ2-7; TRBD2 aligns across 7 bases. V dropped 0 bases and J dropped 5; count of bases not matched to a gene: 4. This CDR3 is built from 14 residues. Germline loops: CDR1 MNHNY, CDR2 SVGAGI (reference sequence).

V gene TRBV6-1 combines with J gene TRBJ1-1; the match to TRBD1 covers 11 bases. Germline CDR1 is MNHNS and CDR2 is SASEGT. After removal of 5 bases from V and 5 bases from J, the junction contained 4 bases not matched to a gene. The CDR3 runs to 14 residues. CDR3 sequence (DNA): TGTGCCAGCAGTTTCGGACAGGGGGCAACTGAAGCTTTCTTT. Translating gives CASSFGQGATEAFF.

V gene TRBV5-1 combines with J gene TRBJ2-3; D may be TRBD2 (7 bases). CDR3 length equals 16 residues. Trimming pared 2 bases from V and 2 bases from J, leaving 15 bases between. CDR1 SGHRS and CDR2 YFSETQ come from the germline V gene. In nucleotides, the CDR3 is TGCGCCAGCAGCTTACGGGGGGCTATCTTCACAGATACGCAGTATTTT. Residues: CASSLRGAIFTDTQYF.

This chain links TRBV30 with TRBJ1-5; 9 bases are shared with TRBD1. The CDR3 length is 15 residues. The germline gives CDR1 GTSNPN, CDR2 SVGIG (reference sequence). Losses at the gene ends were 3 bases for V and 1 base for J; bases not matched to a gene: 4. This CDR3 is CAWRDRGWSNQPQHF. The CDR3 DNA reads as TGTGCCTGGAGGGACAGGGGTTGGAGCAATCAGCCCCAGCATTTT.

The rearrangement uses TRBV24-1 and TRBJ2-1; 15 bases are a match to TRBD2. Germline assignment: CDR1 KGHDR and CDR2 SFDVKD. J lost 3 bases, V lost 2 bases, and 7 bases had no gene match. The CDR3 runs to 19 residues. The CDR3 here is CATSDSVGTSGGFYNEQFF. CDR3 sequence (DNA): TGTGCCACCAGTGATTCCGTAGGGACTAGCGGGGGGTTCTACAATGAGCAGTTCTTC.

The V and J genes are TRBV12-5 and TRBJ1-2; D call uncertain. In germline, CDR1 is LGHNT, CDR2 FRNRAP. CDR3 length: 13 amino acids. V was shortened by 2 bases and J by 6 bases, with 10 bases between the two germline ends. The CDR3 protein is CASGLQDLDGYTF. The CDR3 DNA sequence: TGTGCTAGTGGTTTGCAGGATCTGGATGGCTACACCTTC.

The V call is TRBV28, the J call TRBJ2-5, with 7 bases fitting TRBD2. V lost 7 bases and J lost 4; bases outside the gene matches: 15. The CDR3 contains 16 residues. Germline V gene lookup returns CDR1 MDHEN and CDR2 SYDVKM. This CDR3 is CASTLGGGAGRETQYF. The DNA of the CDR3 is TGTGCCAGCACCCTGGGGGGGGGAGCGGGAAGAGAGACCCAGTACTTC.